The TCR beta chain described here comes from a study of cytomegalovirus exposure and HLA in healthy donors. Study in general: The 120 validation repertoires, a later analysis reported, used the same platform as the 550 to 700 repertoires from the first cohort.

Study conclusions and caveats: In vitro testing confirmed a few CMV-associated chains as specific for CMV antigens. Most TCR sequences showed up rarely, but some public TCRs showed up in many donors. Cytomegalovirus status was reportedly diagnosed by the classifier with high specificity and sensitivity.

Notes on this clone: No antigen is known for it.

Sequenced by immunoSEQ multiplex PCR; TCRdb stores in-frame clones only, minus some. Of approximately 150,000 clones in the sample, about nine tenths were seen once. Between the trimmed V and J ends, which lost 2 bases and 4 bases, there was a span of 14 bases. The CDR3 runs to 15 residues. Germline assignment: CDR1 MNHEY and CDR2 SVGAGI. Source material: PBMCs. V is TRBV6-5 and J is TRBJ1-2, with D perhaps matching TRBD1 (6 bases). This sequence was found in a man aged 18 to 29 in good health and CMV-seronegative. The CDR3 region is CASSYRQGNIYGYTF. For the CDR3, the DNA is TGTGCCAGCAGTTACCGGCAGGGGAACATCTATGGCTACACCTTC.